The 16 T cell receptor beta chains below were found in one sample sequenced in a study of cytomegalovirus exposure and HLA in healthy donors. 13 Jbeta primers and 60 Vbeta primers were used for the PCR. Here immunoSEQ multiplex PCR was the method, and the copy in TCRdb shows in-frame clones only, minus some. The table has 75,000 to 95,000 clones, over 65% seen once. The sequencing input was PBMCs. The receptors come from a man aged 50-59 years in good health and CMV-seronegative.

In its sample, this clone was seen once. CDR3 in DNA: TGTGCCAGCTGTACCGGGACTAGCGGGGGGCGGTGCACCGGGGAGCTGTTTTTT. Translated, it gives CASCTGTSGGRCTGELFF. The chain carries TRBV9 and TRBJ2-2, with 15 positions matching TRBD2. CDR1 and CDR2 (germline): SGDLS, YYNGEE. The CDR3 runs to 18 residues. The trim removed 7 bases at V and 4 bases at J, leaving 11 bases unmatched.

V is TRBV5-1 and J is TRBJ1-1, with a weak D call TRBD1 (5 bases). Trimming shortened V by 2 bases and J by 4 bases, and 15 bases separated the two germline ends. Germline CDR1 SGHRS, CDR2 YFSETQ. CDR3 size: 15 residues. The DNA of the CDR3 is TGCGCCAGCAGCTTAGGGGAGAGCGGGGGCACTGAAGCTTTCTTT. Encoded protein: CASSLGESGGTEAFF.

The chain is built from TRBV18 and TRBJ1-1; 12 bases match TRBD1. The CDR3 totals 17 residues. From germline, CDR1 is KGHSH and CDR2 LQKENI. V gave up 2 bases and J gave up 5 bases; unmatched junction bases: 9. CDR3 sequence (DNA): TGTGCCAGCTCACCAGAGGGACAGGGGGCAATCGGAACTGAAGCTTTCTTT. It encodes CASSPEGQGAIGTEAFF. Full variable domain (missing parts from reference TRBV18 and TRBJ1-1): NAGVMQNPRHLVRRRGQEARLRCSPMKGHSHVYWYRQLPEEGLKFMVYLQKENIIDESGMPKERFSAEFPKEGPSILRIQQVVRGDSAAYFCASSPEGQGAIGTEAFFGQGTRLTVV.

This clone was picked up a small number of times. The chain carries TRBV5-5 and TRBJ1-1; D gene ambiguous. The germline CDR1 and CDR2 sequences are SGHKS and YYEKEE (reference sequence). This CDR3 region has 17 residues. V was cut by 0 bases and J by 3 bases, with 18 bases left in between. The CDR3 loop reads CASSLASAGWLDTEAFF. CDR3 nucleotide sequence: TGTGCCAGCAGCTTGGCGTCGGCAGGTTGGTTGGACACTGAAGCTTTCTTT.

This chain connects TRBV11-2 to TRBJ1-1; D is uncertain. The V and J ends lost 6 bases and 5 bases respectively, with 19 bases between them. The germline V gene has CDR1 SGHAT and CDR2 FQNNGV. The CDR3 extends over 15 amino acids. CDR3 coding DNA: TGTGCCAGCAGTCATCCGGGTCTGATAACGACTGAAGCTTTCTTT. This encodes CASSHPGLITTEAFF. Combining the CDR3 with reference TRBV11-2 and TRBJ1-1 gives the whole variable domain EAGVAQSPRYKIIEKRQSVAFWCNPISGHATLYWYQQILGQGPKLLIQFQNNGVVDDSQLPKDRFSAERLKGVDSTLKIQPAKLEDSAVYLCASSHPGLITTEAFFGQGTRLTVV.

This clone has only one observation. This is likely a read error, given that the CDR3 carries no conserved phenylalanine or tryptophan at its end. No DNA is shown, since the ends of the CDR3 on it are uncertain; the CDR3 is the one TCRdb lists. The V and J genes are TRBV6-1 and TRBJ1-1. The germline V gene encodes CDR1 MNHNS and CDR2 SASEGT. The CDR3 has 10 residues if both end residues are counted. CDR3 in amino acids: CASSSRTGLG.

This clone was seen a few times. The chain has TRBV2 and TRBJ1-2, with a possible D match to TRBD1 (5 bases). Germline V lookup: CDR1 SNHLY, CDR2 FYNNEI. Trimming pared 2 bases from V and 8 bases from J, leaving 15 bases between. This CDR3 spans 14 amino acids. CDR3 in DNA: TGTGCCAGCAGTGAAAGGGCGGAGGGGAAAGGCTACACCTTC. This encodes CASSERAEGKGYTF.

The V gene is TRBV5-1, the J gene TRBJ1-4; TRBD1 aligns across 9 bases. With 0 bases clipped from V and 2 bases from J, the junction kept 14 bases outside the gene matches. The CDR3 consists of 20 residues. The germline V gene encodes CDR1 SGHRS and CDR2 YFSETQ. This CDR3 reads CASSLGPTGGMMSTNEKLFF. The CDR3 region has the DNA TGCGCCAGCAGCTTGGGCCCAACAGGGGGCATGATGTCTACTAATGAAAAACTGTTTTTT.

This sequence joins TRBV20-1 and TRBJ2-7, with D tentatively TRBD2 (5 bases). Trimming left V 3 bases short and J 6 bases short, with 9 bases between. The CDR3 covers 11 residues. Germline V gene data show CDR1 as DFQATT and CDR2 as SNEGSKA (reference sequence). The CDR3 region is CSASSGVEQYF. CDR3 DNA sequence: TGCAGTGCTAGCTCCGGGGTCGAGCAGTACTTC.

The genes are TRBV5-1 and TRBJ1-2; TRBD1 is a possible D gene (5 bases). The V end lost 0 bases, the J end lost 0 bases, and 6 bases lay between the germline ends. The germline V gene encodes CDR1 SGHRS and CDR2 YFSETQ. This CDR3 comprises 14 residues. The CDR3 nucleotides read TGCGCCAGCAGCTTGGACAGGCCTAACTATGGCTACACCTTC. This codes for CASSLDRPNYGYTF.

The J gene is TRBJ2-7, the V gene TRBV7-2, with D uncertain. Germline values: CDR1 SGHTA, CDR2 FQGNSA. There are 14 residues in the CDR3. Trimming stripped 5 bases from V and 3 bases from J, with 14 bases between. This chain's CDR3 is CASSPRWRNYEQYF. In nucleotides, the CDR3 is TGTGCCAGCAGCCCCCGCTGGCGGAACTACGAGCAGTACTTC.

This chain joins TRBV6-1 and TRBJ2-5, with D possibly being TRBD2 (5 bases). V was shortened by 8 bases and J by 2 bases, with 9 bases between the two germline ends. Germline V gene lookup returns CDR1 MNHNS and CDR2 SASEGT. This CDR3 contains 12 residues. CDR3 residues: CASGGGQETQYF. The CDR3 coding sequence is TGTGCCAGCGGAGGCGGACAAGAGACCCAGTACTTC.

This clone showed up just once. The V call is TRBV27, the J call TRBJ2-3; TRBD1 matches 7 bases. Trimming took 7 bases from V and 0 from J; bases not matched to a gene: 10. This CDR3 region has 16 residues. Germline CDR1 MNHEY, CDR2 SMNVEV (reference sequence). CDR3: CASTRRQTGSTDTQYF. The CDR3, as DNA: TGTGCCAGCACGAGAAGGCAGACAGGGAGCACAGATACGCAGTATTTT.

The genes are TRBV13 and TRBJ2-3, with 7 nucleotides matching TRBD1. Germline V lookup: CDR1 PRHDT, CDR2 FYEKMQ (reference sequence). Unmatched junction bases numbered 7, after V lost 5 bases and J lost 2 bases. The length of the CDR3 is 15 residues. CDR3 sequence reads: CASSPSQGYTDTQYF. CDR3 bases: TGTGCCAGCAGCCCGTCACAGGGGTACACAGATACGCAGTATTTT.

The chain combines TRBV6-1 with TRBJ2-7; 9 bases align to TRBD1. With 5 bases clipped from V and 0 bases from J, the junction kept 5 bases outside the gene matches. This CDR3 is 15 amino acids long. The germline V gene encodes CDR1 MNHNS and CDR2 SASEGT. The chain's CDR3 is CASSWDRESSYEQYF. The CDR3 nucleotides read TGTGCCAGCAGTTGGGACAGGGAGAGCTCCTACGAGCAGTACTTC.

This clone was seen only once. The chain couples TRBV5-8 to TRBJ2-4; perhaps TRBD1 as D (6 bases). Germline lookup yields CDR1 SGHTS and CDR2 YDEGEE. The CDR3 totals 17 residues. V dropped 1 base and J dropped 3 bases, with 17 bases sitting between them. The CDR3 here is CASSLRQADPYKNIQYF. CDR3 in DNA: TGTGCCAGCAGCTTGCGACAGGCCGACCCGTACAAAAACATTCAGTACTTC. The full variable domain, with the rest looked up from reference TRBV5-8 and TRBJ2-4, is EAGVTQSPTHLIKTRGQQATLRCSPISGHTSVYWYQQALGLGLQFLLWYDEGEERNRGNFPPRFSGRQFPNYSSELNVNALELEDSALYLCASSLRQADPYKNIQYFGAGTRLSVL.